This TCR beta chain was identified in a study of cytomegalovirus exposure and HLA in healthy donors (TCRdb year 2017). In terms of the full investigation: The 700 or so repertoires of the first cohort and the roughly 120 validation repertoires were produced on the same platform, according to a later analysis. The study aimed to test whether signatures of past pathogen exposure could be identified by cataloging public T cell receptors. In addition to the first cohort of roughly 700 subjects, a separate validation cohort of 120 different subjects was used. To predict cytomegalovirus infection status, the study combined high-throughput TCR immunosequencing, statistical association of individual TCRs with disease status, and machine learning.

The library was built by means of the immunoSEQ multiplex PCR assay. The published analysis was carried out like this. A statistical classification framework was built to diagnose cytomegalovirus status from the catalog of TCR beta chain sequences. Not all clones reach the TCRdb copy of this immuneACCESS table, which keeps in-frame sequences only. Checked studies attribute under half of the gap to unresolved V genes and leave the rest unexplained. V, J and clone size were drawn from that table, and D and trimming were deduced from the DNA. In this sample the table shows about 140,000 clones, less than 90% of which occur a single time. Less than 3.5% of the sample comes from the top ten. This clone was seen just once. What antigen it recognizes has not been identified. Nothing much larger sits one base from this clone, and base qualities are not available. Results the study describes overall, beyond this receptor: In vitro tests confirmed that a few of the cytomegalovirus-associated TCR beta chains recognize cytomegalovirus antigens. In both the original and validation cohorts, the classifier was reported to diagnose cytomegalovirus status with high specificity and sensitivity. A later analysis found that TCRs clustered in the first cohort also tended to co-occur in the 100 to 150 validation repertoires, with 94% of cluster scores above 0. According to the authors, the approach could potentially be generalized to other disease states and immunological phenotypes. In the study, 164 TCR beta chains were listed as associated with cytomegalovirus. A later analysis had no HLA typing for the validation cohort, so co-occurrence there was scored across all 130 or so repertoires. While some public TCRs were present in many individuals, most TCR sequences turned up only very rarely across donors.

The donors belonged to the validation cohort of about 130 subjects, which was separate from the approximately 700-subject first cohort. V is trimmed back by 2 bases and J by 4 bases, and the junction contains 15 bases that no gene match accounts for. The CDR3 numbers 18 residues from cysteine through phenylalanine. Only the CDR3 DNA is retained, 54 bases long and in frame from the first base. The germline V gene (reference sequence) supplies CDR1 LNHNV and CDR2 YYDKDF. This clonotype originated in a man aged 18 to 29 in good health and CMV-seronegative. The V gene is TRBV15 and the J gene is TRBJ2-3; a stretch of 7 junction bases matches TRBD2. The sample comprised PBMCs. The DNA is as follows: TGTGCCACCAGCAGATTGAGACGGACTAGTTTGCGACCAGATACGCAGTATTTT. Its translation reads: CATSRLRRTSLRPDTQYF.